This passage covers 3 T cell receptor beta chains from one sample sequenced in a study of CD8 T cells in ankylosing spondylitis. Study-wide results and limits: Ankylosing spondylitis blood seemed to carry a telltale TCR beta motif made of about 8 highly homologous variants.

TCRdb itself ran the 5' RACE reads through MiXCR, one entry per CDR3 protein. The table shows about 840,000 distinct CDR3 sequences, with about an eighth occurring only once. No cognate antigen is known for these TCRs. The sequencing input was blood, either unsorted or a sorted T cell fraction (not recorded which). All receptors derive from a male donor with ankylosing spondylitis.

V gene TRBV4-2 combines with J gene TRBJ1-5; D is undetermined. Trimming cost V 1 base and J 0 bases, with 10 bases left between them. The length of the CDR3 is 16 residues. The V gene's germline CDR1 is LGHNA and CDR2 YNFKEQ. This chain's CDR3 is CASSQGLAYSNQPQHF. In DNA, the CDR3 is TGTGCCAGCAGCCAAGGGTTGGCATATAGCAATCAGCCCCAGCATTTT.

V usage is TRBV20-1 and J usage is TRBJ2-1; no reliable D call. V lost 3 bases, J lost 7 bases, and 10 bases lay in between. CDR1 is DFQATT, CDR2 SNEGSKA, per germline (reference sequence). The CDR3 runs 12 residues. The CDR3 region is CSARERRNEQFF. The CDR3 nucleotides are TGCAGTGCTAGGGAGAGGAGAAATGAGCAGTTCTTC.

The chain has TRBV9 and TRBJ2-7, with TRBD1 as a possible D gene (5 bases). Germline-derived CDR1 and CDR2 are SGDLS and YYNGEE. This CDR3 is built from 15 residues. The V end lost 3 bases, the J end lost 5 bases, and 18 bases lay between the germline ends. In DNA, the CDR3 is TGTGCCAGCAGCGAGGCAGGGCACCCCCTGGACGAGCAGTACTTC. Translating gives CASSEAGHPLDEQYF. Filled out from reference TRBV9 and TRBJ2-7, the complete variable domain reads DSGVTQTPKHLITATGQRVTLRCSPRSGDLSVYWYQQSLDQGLQFLIQYYNGEERAKGNILERFSAQQFPDLHSELNLSSLELGDSALYFCASSEAGHPLDEQYFGPGTRLTVT.